This T cell receptor beta chain was obtained from a study of T cell clusters in autoimmune cytopenias. This clonotype is called medium-sized based on its frequency. The target antigen is unknown. Germline CDR1 reads SGHNT; CDR2 reads YYREEE (reference sequence). CDR3 length: 15 amino acids. TRB was amplified from roughly 250 ng of peripheral blood genomic DNA per sample. Study observations and caveats: TRB repertoire shifts in secondary cytopenia and chronic lymphocytic leukemia mostly reflected lymphoma, not autoimmunity.

TRB was amplified by touch-down multiplex PCR, primer pools A and B combined. TCRdb reprocessed the multiplex PCR reads and reports one entry per CDR3 protein, with no DNA. The specimen's table records some 5,000 distinct CDR3 sequences. These same records also appear under a second study, on T cell repertoires in aging, cancer and after chemotherapy. From that second work: Over several months to years, re-sampled healthy donor repertoires clearly shared clones.

The V gene is TRBV5-4, the J gene TRBJ2-2; TCRdb's D call, TRBD1, is unchecked because there is no DNA. The TCR was taken from a human donor in good health. The specimen sequenced was peripheral blood. CDR3 amino acids: CASTPWGRNTGELFF.